What follows describes a single T cell receptor beta chain. V lost 5 bases, J lost 5 bases, and 16 bases lay in between. This CDR3 is 14 amino acids long. CDR1 is SGHRS, CDR2 YFSETQ, per germline. This sample was taken from a study of cytomegalovirus exposure and HLA in healthy donors. Overall study context: One earlier analysis, a look at around 180 million T cells, found around 110 million unique TCR beta sequences.

13 Jbeta primers and 60 Vbeta primers were used for the PCR. Sequenced by immunoSEQ multiplex PCR; TCRdb stores in-frame clones only, minus some. Of some 65,000 clones in the sample, more than 75% were seen once. The sequence derives from a girl aged 10-17 years in good health and CMV-seropositive. V is TRBV5-1 and J is TRBJ1-1; D is unclear. Sequenced sample: PBMCs. The CDR3 nucleotides read TGCGCCAGCAGACGGGCCGGGTCGGGAACTGAAGCTTTCTTT. It translates to CASRRAGSGTEAFF.